The sequence of this TCR beta chain was determined in a study of STAT5B mutations in CD4+ large granular lymphocyte leukemia. Germline lookup yields CDR1 SGHTA and CDR2 FQGNSA. With 2 bases removed from V and 3 bases from J, the gap between germline ends came to 8 bases. The CDR3 covers 14 residues. This clone was recorded a few times. TCRdb keeps only in-frame clones here, not all; method: immunoSEQ multiplex PCR. The table includes tens of thousands of clones, roughly 79% detected once. V is TRBV7-2 and J is TRBJ1-5; D is unresolved. Sample: CD4+ T cells from blood buffy coats. The clonotype originates from a human donor in good health. The CDR3 bases are TGTGCCAGCAGCTTAAACAGCCTCAATCAGCCCCAGCATTTT. Protein sequence: CASSLNSLNQPQHF.